A single sample is the source of the 10 T cell receptor beta chains below, sequenced in a study of blood T cells in healthy people across ages. The authors ran a second PCR of roughly 6 to 12 cycles using a sample-barcoded 5' primer and a J-beta primer mix. TCRdb re-derived calls from the 5' RACE reads in MiXCR, one entry per CDR3 protein. The sample has over 1,300,000 distinct CDR3 sequences; approximately 59% are singletons. Sequenced material: blood. Receptors originate from a man younger than 30 in good health.

The rearrangement joins TRBV6-2 or TRBV6-3 to TRBJ2-1; no clear D gene. The germline gives CDR1 MNHEY, CDR2 SVGEGT. The CDR3 loop spans 16 amino acids. Trimming cost V 2 bases and J 2 bases, with 13 bases left between them. The CDR3 coding sequence is TGTGCCAGCAGTTACGGGTTAGCCGGGCCCTACAATGAGCAGTTCTTC. Its protein product is CASSYGLAGPYNEQFF.

The sample holds a few counts of this clonotype. The chain carries TRBV7-2 and TRBJ2-1, with D uncertain. Germline loops: CDR1 SGHTA, CDR2 FQGNSA. The CDR3 extends over 15 amino acids. V lost 4 bases to trimming and J lost 0 bases, with 10 bases between them. CDR3 in amino acids: CASSSPPSSYNEQFF. The CDR3 nucleotides read TGTGCCAGCAGCTCCCCCCCGTCCTCCTACAATGAGCAGTTCTTC.

This clonotype turned up a few times. The chain couples TRBV25-1 to TRBJ2-5; TRBD2 might be the D (6 bases). The better agreement between TRBJ2-7 and the DNA end casts doubt on the J call. Germline CDR1 and CDR2: MGHDK and SYGVNS. The CDR3 has 14 residues. The CDR3 DNA follows: TGTGCCAGCAGAGGGCTAGCGCAGCCCTACGAGCAGTACTTC. This translates into CASRGLAQPYEQYF.

This clonotype was seen only once. In nucleotides, the CDR3 is TGCGCCAGCAGGGAGGGGACAGGGGCGGTAGATACGCAGTATTTT. Translation: CASREGTGAVDTQYF. The chain carries TRBV10-1 and TRBJ2-3; 10 positions match TRBD1. J lost 5 bases, V lost 6 bases, and 8 bases had no gene match. The CDR3 is 15 amino acids. Germline values: CDR1 WNHNN, CDR2 SYGVQD (reference sequence).

Points on this clonotype: Mismatch with germline at one junction end may stem from a read error. The V gene is TRBV12-3 or TRBV12-4, the J gene TRBJ2-1; D unresolved. The CDR3 runs to 12 residues. CDR3 protein: CVSSLISDEQFF. In DNA, the CDR3 is TGTGTCAGCAGTTTAATAAGCGATGAGCAGTTCTTC.

The gene calls are TRBV20-1 and TRBJ2-7; the D gene is possibly TRBD1 (6 bases). Germline values: CDR1 DFQATT, CDR2 SNEGSKA (reference sequence). Trimming left V 4 bases short and J 2 bases short, with 12 bases between. The CDR3 runs to 13 residues. CDR3 residues: CSAMGTGPYEQYF. As DNA, the CDR3 is TGCAGTGCTATGGGCACAGGGCCCTACGAGCAGTACTTC.

The chain links TRBV12-3 or TRBV12-4 to TRBJ2-4; tentative D call: TRBD1 (5 bases). The V end lost 5 bases, the J end lost 9 bases, and 17 bases lay between the germline ends. This CDR3 has 14 residues. The CDR3 DNA reads TGTGCCAGCAGTCCCAGACAGACCCCCGGCATTCAGTACTTC. This encodes CASSPRQTPGIQYF.

The chain employs TRBV7-9 and TRBJ2-4, with a tentative D call TRBD1 (5 bases). This CDR3 comprises 20 residues. Germline V gene data show CDR1 as SEHNR and CDR2 as FQNEAQ (reference sequence). V was clipped by 1 base and J by 1 base, with 23 bases between them. In DNA form, the CDR3 reads TGTGCCAGCAGCTTAGTATCTACAGGAACCAATAGAGTGGCCAAAAACATTCAGTACTTC. Protein sequence: CASSLVSTGTNRVAKNIQYF.

The rearrangement joins TRBV12-3 or TRBV12-4 to TRBJ2-5, with 8 bases matching TRBD1. The junction had 10 bases not matched to a gene; V was cut back by 5 bases and J by 5 bases. This CDR3 comprises 15 residues. The CDR3 protein is CASSASQGAGETQYF. For the CDR3, the DNA is TGTGCCAGCAGTGCCAGCCAGGGGGCTGGTGAGACCCAGTACTTC.

V and J are TRBV4-1 and TRBJ2-7, with TRBD2 as a possible D gene (6 bases). Germline CDR1 reads MGHRA; CDR2 reads YSYEKL. The CDR3 consists of 15 residues. Between the trimmed V and J ends, which lost 4 bases and 2 bases, there was a span of 15 bases. DNA of the CDR3: TGCGCCAGCAGCCCCTCGGGAGCTCATGCCTACGAGCAGTACTTC. Translated: CASSPSGAHAYEQYF.